This T cell receptor (beta chain) was recorded in a study of blood T cell repertoires in COVID-19. For the study at large: Nucleic acid was either cDNA or gDNA, and it came from T cells, B-cell-depleted T cells, or PBMCs.

Clones were read by immunoSEQ multiplex PCR, and TCRdb kept only the in-frame ones, dropping some. The sample yields some 270,000 clones, 75% to 90% seen once. This CDR3 has 15 amino acids. After removal of 1 base from V and 9 bases from J, the junction contained 9 bases not matched to a gene. Germline V gene sequence: CDR1 SEHNR, CDR2 FQNEAQ (reference sequence). This receptor was taken from a man between 45 and 60 years old with acute or convalescent COVID-19. The sequenced sample was peripheral blood. V is TRBV7-9 and J is TRBJ2-1; the match to TRBD1 covers 7 bases. This chain's CDR3 is CASSLGIGTAIEQFF. In DNA, the CDR3 is TGTGCCAGCAGCTTAGGGATCGGGACAGCGATTGAGCAGTTCTTC.